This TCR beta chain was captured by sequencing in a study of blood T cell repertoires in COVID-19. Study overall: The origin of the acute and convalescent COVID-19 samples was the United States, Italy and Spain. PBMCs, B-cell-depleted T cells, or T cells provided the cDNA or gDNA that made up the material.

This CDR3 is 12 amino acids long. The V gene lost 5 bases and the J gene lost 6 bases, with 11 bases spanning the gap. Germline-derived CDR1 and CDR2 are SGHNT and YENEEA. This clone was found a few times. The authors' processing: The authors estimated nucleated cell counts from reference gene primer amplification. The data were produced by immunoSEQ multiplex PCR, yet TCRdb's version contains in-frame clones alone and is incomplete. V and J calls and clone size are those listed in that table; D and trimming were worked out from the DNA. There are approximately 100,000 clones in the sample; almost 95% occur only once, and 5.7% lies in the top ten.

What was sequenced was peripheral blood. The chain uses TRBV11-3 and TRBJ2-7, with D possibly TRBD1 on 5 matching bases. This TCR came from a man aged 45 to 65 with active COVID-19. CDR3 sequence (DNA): TGTGCCAGCAGCGGGGCCTTCGGCGAGCAGTACTTC. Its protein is CASSGAFGEQYF.